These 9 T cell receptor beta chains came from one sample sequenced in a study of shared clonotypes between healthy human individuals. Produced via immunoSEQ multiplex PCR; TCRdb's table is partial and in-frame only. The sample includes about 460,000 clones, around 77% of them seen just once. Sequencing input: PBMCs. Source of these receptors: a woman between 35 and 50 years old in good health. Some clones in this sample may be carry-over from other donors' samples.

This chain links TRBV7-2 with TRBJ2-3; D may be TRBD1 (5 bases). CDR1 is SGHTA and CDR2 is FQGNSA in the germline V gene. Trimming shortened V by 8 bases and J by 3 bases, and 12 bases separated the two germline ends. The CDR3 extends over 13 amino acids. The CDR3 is CASGAVRTDTQYF. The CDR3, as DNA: TGTGCCAGCGGGGCGGTTAGGACAGATACGCAGTATTTT.

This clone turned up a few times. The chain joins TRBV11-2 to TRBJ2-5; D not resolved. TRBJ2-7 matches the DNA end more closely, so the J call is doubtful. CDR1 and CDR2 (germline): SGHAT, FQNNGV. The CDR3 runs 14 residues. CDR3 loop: CASSLDRLFYEQYF. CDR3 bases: TGTGCCAGCAGCTTAGATCGATTATTTTACGAGCAGTACTTC.

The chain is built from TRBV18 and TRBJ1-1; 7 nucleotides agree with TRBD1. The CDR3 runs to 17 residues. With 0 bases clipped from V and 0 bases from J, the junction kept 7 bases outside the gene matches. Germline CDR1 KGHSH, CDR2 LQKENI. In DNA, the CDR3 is TGTGCCAGCTCACCACCTATAGGGGGCTTCGTGAACACTGAAGCTTTCTTT. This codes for CASSPPIGGFVNTEAFF.

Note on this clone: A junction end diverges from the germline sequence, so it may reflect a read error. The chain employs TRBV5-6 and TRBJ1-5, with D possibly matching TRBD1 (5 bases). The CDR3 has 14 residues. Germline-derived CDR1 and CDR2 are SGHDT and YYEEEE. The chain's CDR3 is CASSLGQGNRPQHF. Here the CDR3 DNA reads TGTGCCAGCAGCTTGGGGCAGGGAAATCGGCCCCAGCATTTT.

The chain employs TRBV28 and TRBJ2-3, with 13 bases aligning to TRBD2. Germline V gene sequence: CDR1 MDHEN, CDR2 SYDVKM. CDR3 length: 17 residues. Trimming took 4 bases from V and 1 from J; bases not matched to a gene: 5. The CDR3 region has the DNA TGTGCCAGCAGTTCCCCCGGACTAGCGGGAGGCACAGATACGCAGTATTTT. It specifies CASSSPGLAGGTDTQYF.

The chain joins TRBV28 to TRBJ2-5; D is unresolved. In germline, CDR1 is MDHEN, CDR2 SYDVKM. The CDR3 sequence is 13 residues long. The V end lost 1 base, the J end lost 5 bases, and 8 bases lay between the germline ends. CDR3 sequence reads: CASSLLVGETQYF. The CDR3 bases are TGTGCCAGCAGTTTATTGGTAGGCGAGACCCAGTACTTC.

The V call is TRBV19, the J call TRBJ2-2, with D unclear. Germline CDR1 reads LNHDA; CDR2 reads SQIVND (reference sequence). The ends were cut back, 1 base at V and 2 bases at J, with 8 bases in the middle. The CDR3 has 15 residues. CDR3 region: CASSIGRSNTGELFF. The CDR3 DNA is TGTGCCAGTAGTATAGGTCGCTCTAACACCGGGGAGCTGTTTTTT.

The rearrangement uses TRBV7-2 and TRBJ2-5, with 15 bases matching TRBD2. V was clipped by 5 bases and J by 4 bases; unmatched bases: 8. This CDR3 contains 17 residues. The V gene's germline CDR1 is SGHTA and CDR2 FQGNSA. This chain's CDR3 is CASSTRTSGRATETQYF. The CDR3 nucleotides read TGTGCCAGCAGCACTCGGACTAGCGGGAGGGCCACAGAGACCCAGTACTTC.

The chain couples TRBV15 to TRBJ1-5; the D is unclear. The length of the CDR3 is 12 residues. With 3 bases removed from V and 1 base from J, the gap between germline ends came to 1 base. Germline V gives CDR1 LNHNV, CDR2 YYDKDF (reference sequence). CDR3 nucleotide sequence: TGTGCCACCAGCAGCAGCAATCAGCCCCAGCATTTT. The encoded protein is CATSSSNQPQHF.